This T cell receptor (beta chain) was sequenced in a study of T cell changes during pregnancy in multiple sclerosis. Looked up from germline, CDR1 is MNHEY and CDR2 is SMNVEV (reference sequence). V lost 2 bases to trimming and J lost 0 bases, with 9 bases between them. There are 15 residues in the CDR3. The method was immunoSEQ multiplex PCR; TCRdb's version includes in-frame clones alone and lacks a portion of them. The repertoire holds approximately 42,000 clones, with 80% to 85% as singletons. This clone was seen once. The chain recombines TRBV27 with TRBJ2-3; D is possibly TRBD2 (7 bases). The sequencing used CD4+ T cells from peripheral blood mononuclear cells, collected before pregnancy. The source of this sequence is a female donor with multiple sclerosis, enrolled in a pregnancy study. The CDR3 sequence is CASSLRGGSTDTQYF. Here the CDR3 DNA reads TGTGCCAGCAGTTTAAGGGGGGGAAGCACAGATACGCAGTATTTT.